This TCR beta chain was observed in a study of molecular identifiers for immune sequencing clone quantification. This clonotype has at least ten counts. The ends were cut back, 8 bases at V and 1 base at J, with 11 bases in the middle. The CDR3 sequence is 14 residues long. Germline lookup yields CDR1 LGHNA and CDR2 YSLEER. TCRdb recomputed calls from the PCR reads with MiXCR, one row per CDR3 protein. The table includes 350,000 or so distinct CDR3 sequences, about a fifth detected once. The sequenced sample was naive CD8+ T cells from blood, with Jurkat cell RNA spiked in. As for subset: FACS-sorted CD8+CD4-CCR7+CD45RA+ naive T cells. This chain links TRBV4-3 with TRBJ2-2; TRBD1 is a possible D gene (6 bases). The TCR comes from a human donor in good health. Some libraries in this study had Jurkat cell RNA spiked in. The CDR3 is CASQLQGNTGELFF. The CDR3 DNA follows: TGCGCCAGCCAACTACAGGGGAACACCGGGGAGCTGTTTTTT.